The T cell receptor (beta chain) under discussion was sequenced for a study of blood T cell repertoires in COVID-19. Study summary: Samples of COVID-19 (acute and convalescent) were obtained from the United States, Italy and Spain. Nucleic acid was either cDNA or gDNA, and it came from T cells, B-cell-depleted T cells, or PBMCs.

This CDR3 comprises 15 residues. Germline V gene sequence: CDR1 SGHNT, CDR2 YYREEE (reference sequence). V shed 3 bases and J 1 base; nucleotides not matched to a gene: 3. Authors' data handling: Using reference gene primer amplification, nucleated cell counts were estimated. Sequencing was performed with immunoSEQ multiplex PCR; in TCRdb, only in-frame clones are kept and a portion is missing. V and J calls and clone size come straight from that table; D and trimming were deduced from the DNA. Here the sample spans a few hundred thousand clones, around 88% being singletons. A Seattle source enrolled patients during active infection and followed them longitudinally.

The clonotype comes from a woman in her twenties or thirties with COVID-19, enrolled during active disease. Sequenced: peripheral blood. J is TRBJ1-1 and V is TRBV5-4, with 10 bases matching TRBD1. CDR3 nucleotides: TGTGCCAGCAGCTACGGGACAGGGGCGAACACTGAAGCTTTCTTT. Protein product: CASSYGTGANTEAFF.